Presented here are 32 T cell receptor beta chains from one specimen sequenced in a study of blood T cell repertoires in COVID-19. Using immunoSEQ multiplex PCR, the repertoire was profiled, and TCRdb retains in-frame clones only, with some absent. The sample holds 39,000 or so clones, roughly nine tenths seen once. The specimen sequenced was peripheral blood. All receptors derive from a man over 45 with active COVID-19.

The CDR3 nucleotides read TGTGCTAGTGGTTCTCAGGGCATTGAAGCTTTCTTT. Translating gives CASGSQGIEAFF. The J gene is TRBJ1-1, the V gene TRBV12-5, with D possibly matching TRBD1 (5 bases). The CDR3 is made up of 12 amino acids. V lost 4 bases and J lost 7, with 10 bases in between. The V gene's germline CDR1 is LGHNT and CDR2 FRNRAP.

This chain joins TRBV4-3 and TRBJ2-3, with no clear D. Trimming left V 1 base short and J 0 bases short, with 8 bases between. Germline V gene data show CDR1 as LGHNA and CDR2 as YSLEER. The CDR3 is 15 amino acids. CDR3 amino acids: CASSQGYSSTDTQYF. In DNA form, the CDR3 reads TGCGCCAGCAGCCAAGGTTACAGCAGCACAGATACGCAGTATTTT.

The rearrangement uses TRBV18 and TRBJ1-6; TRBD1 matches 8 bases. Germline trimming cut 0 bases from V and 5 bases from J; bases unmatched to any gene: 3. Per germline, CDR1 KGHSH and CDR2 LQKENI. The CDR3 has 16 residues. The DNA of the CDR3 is TGTGCCAGCTCACCACCCTCGACAGGGGATAATTCACCCCTCCACTTT. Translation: CASSPPSTGDNSPLHF.

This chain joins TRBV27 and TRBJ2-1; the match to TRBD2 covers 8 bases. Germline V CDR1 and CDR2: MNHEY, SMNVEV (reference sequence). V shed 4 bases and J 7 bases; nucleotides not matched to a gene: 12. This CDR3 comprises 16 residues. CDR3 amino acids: CASSSIFRGGSNEQFF. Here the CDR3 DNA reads TGTGCCAGCAGTTCCATCTTCCGGGGGGGCTCAAATGAGCAGTTCTTC.

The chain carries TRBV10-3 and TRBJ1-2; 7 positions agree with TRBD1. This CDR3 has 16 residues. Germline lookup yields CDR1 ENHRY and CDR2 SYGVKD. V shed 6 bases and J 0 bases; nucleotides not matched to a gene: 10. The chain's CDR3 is CAIRGENRGTNYGYTF. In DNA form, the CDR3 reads TGTGCCATCAGGGGGGAAAACAGGGGAACTAACTATGGCTACACCTTC.

CDR3 residues: CASSLDLAGATDTQYF. The DNA for the CDR3 is TGTGCCAGCAGCTTAGATCTAGCGGGGGCCACAGATACGCAGTATTTT. The gene calls are TRBV7-9 and TRBJ2-3; the match to TRBD2 covers 10 bases. The CDR3 loop spans 16 amino acids. The ends lost 1 base at V and 2 bases at J; junction bases unmatched: 3. The V gene's germline CDR1 is SEHNR and CDR2 FQNEAQ (reference sequence).

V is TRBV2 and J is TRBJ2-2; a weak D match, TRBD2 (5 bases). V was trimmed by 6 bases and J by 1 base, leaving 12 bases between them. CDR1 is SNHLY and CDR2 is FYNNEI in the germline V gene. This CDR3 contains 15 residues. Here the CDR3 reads CASRTGVKNTGELFF. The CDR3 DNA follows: TGTGCCAGCAGGACCGGGGTCAAGAACACCGGGGAGCTGTTTTTT.

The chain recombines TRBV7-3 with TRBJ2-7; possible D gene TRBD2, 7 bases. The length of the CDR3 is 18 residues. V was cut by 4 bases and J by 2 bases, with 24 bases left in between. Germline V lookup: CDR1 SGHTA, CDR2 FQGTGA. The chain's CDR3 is CASSSHPFSGQGPYEQYF. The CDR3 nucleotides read TGTGCCAGCAGCTCCCACCCTTTTAGCGGGCAGGGGCCCTACGAGCAGTACTTC.

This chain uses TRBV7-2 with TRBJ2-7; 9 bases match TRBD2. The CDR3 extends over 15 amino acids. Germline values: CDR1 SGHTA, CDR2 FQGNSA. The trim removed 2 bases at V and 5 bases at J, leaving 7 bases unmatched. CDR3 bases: TGTGCCAGCAGCTTAATGGCGGGAGGGCCCGACGAGCAGTACTTC. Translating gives CASSLMAGGPDEQYF.

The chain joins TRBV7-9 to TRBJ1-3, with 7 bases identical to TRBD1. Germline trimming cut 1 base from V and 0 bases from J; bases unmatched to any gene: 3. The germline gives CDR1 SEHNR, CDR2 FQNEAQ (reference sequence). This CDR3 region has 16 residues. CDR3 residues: CASSLDGTASGNTIYF. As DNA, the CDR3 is TGTGCCAGCAGCTTAGATGGGACAGCCTCTGGAAACACCATATATTTT.

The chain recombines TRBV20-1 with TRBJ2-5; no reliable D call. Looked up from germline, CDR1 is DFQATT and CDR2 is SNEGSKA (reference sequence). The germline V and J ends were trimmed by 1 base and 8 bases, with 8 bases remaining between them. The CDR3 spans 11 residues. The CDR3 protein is CSARAPSTQYF. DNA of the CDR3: TGCAGTGCTAGAGCTCCTTCTACCCAGTACTTC.

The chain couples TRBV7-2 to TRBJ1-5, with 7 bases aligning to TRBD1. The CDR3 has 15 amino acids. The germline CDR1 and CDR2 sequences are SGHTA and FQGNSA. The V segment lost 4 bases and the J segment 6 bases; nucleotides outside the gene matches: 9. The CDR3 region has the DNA TGTGCCAGCAGCTCCAACAGGGGAATGGGTCAGCCCCAGCATTTT. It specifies CASSSNRGMGQPQHF.

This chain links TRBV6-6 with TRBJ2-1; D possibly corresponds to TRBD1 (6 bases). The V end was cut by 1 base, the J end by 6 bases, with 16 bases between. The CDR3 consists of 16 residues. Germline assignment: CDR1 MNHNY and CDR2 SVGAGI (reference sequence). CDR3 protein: CASSYFPPGHSNEQFF. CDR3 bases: TGTGCCAGCAGTTACTTTCCCCCGGGACACAGCAATGAGCAGTTCTTC.

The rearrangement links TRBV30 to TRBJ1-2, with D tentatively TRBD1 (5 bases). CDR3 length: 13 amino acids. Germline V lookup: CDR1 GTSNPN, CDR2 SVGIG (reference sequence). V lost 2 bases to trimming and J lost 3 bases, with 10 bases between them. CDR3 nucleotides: TGTGCCTGGAGTACAATCAGGGACTATGGCTACACCTTC. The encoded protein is CAWSTIRDYGYTF.

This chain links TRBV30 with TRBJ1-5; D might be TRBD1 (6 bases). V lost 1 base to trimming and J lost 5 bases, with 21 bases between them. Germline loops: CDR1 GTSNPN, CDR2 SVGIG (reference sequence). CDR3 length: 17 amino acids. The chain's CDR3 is CAWSETGPLMGDQPQHF. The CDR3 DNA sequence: TGTGCCTGGAGTGAAACAGGGCCCTTAATGGGTGATCAGCCCCAGCATTTT.

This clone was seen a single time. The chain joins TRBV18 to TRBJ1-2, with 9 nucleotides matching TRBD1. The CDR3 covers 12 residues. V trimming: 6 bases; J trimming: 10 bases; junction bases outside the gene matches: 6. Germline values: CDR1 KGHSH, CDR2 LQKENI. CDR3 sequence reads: CASSEGTGFYTF. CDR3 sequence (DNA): TGTGCCAGCTCCGAAGGGACAGGGTTCTACACCTTC.

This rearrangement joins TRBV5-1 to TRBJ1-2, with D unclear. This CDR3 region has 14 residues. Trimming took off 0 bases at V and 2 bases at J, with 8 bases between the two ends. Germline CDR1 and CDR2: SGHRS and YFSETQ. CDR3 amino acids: CASSLEGGNYGYTF. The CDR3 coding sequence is TGCGCCAGCAGCTTGGAAGGAGGAAACTATGGCTACACCTTC.

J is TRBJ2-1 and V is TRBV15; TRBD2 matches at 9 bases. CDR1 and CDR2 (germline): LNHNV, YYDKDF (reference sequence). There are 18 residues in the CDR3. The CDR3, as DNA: TGTGCATCCAGCCCCGCGGGGGGGTTCCCCAGCTCCTACAATGAGCAGTTCTTC. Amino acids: CASSPAGGFPSSYNEQFF. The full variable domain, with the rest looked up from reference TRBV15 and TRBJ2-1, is DAMVIQNPRYQVTQFGKPVTLSCSQTLNHNVMYWYQQKSSQAPKLLFHYYDKDFNNEADTPDNFQSRRPNTSFCFLDIRSPGLGDTAMYLCASSPAGGFPSSYNEQFFGPGTRLTVL.

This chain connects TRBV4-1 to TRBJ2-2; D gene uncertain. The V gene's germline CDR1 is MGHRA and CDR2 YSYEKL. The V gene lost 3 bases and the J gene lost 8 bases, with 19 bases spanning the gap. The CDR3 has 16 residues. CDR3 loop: CASSHGALNHPGELFF. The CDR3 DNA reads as TGCGCCAGCAGCCATGGAGCCCTCAATCACCCGGGGGAGCTGTTTTTT.

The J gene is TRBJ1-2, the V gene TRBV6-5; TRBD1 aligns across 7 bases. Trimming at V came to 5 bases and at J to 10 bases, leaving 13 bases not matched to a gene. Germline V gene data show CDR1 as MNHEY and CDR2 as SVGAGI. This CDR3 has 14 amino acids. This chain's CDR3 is CASSRTLRQGDYTF. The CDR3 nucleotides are TGTGCCAGCAGTCGAACCTTACGACAGGGCGACTACACCTTC.

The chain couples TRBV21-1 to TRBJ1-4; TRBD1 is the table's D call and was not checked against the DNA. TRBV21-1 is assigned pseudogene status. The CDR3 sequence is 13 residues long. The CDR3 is CASSTGTSEKLFF. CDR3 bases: TGTGCCAGCAGCACAGGGACATCTGAAAAACTGTTTTTT.

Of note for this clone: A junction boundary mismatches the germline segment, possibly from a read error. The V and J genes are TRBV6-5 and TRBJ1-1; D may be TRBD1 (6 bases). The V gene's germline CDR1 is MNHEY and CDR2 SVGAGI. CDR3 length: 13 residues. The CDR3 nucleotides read TGTGCCAGCAGTTACCAATACGGACAGACGTGTCTCTTT. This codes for CASSYQYGQTCLF.

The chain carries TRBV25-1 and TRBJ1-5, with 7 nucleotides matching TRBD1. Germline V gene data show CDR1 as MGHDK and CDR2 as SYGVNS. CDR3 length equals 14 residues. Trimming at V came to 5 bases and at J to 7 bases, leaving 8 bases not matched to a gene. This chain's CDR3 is CASSTTGARQPQHF. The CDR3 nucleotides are TGTGCCAGCAGTACAACAGGGGCGCGACAGCCCCAGCATTTT.

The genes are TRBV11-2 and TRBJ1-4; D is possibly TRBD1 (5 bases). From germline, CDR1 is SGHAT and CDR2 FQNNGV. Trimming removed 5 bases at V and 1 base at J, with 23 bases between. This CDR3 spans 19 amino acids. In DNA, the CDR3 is TGTGCCAGCAGCACGATACGGGGGAAGAGTGGGGGAACTAATGAAAAACTGTTTTTT. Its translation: CASSTIRGKSGGTNEKLFF.

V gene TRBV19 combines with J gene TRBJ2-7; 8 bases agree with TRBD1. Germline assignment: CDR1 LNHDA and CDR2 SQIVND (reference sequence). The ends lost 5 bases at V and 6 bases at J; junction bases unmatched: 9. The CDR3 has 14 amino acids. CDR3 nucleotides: TGTGCCAGTAGTGTCTCCCAGGGGGCCGTCGAGCAGTACTTC. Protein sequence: CASSVSQGAVEQYF.

This CDR3 is CASSLGSSNTGELFF. CDR3 bases: TGCGCCAGCAGCTTGGGCTCGAGCAACACCGGGGAGCTGTTTTTT. This chain uses TRBV5-1 with TRBJ2-2, with D unclear. The V end was cut by 0 bases, the J end by 2 bases, with 8 bases between. CDR3 length: 15 residues. Germline CDR1 reads SGHRS; CDR2 reads YFSETQ.

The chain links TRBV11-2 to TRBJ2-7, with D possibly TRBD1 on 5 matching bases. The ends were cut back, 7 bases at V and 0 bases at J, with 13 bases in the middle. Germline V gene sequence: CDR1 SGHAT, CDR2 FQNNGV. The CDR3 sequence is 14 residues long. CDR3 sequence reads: CASTMVQGSYEQYF. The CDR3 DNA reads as TGTGCCAGCACCATGGTCCAGGGCTCCTACGAGCAGTACTTC.

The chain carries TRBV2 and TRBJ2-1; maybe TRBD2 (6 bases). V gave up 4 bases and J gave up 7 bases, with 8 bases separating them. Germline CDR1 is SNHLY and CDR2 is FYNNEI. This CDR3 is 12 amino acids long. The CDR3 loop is CASSVGGNEQFF. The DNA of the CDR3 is TGTGCCAGCAGTGTCGGAGGGAATGAGCAGTTCTTC. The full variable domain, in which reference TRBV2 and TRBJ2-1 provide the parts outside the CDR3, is EPEVTQTPSHQVTQMGQEVILRCVPISNHLYFYWYRQILGQKVEFLVSFYNNEISEKSEIFDDQFSVERPDGSNFTLKIRSTKLEDSAMYFCASSVGGNEQFFGPGTRLTVL.

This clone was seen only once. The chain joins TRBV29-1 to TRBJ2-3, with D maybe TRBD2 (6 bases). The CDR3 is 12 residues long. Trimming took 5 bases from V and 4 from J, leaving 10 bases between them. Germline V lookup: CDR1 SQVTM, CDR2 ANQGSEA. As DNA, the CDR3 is TGCAGCGTTTTGGAGGGTTCAGATACGCAGTATTTT. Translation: CSVLEGSDTQYF.

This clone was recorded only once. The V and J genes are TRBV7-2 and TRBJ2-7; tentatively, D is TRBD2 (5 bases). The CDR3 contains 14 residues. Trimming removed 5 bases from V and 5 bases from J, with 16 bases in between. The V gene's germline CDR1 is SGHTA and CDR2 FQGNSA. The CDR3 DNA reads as TGTGCCAGCAGCCGCGGGCTCCTACTGAACGAGCAGTACTTC. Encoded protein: CASSRGLLLNEQYF. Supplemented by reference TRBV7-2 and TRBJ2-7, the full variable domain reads GAGVSQSPSNKVTEKGKDVELRCDPISGHTALYWYRQSLGQGLEFLIYFQGNSAPDKSGLPSDRFSAERTGGSVSTLTIQRTQQEDSAVYLCASSRGLLLNEQYFGPGTRLTVT.

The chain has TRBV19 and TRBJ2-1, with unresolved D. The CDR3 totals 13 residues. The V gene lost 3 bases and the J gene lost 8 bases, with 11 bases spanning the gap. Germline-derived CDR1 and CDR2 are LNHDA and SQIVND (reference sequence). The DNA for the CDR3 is TGTGCCAGTAGTATGATGATGGGCGATGAGCAGTTCTTC. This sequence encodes CASSMMMGDEQFF.

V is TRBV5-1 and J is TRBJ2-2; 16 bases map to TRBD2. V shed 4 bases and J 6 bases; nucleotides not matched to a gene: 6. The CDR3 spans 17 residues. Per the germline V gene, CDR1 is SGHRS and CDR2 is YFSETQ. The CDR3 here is CASSPGTSGRGPGELFF. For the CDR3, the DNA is TGCGCCAGCAGCCCCGGGACTAGCGGGAGGGGCCCCGGGGAGCTGTTTTTT.